The rows below give T cell receptor beta chains drawn from one sample of a study of graft-versus-host responses after intestinal transplantation. No cognate antigen is known for these TCRs. Assay used: immunoSEQ multiplex PCR; TCRdb lists only in-frame clones, some missing. The data contain 90,000 to 130,000 clones, about 93% of them singletons. The sample in question was unstimulated CD8+ T cells sorted from spleen or lymph node cells, obtained before intestinal transplant. These receptors all come from a human donor who received an intestinal transplant. The CDR3 runs from the conserved cysteine through the conserved F or W. D genes are given only for firm matches. The listing skips clone size in some rows; elsewhere it reads once, few, many or a size class.

>TRBV6-1|TRBJ2-7|.|.
CASSDTGWSEQYF
TGTGCCAGCAGCGACACAGGGTGGAGCGAGCAGTACTTC
>TRBV7-5|TRBJ2-6|.|.
CARSSPTGAGANVLTF
TGTGCCAGAAGCTCACCGACAGGGGCTGGGGCCAACGTCCTGACTTTC
>TRBV9|TRBJ2-5|.|.
CASSVGDMSEETQYF
TGTGCCAGCAGCGTAGGTGACATGTCGGAAGAGACCCAGTACTTC
>TRBV18|TRBJ2-5|.|.
CASSPVATAEETQYF
TGTGCCAGCTCCCCCGTCGCCACAGCCGAAGAGACCCAGTACTTC
>TRBV4-1|TRBJ2-2|.|.
CASKDIGGVPGGELFF
TGCGCCAGTAAAGACATCGGGGGAGTGCCAGGCGGGGAGCTGTTTTTT
>TRBV27|TRBJ2-7|.|.
CASSSIRGDEQYF
TGTGCCAGCAGTTCAATCAGGGGCGACGAGCAGTACTTC
>TRBV28|TRBJ2-6|.|.
CASTRMTGANVLTF
TGTGCCAGCACTCGTATGACTGGGGCCAACGTCCTGACTTTC
>TRBV13|TRBJ2-1|TRBD2|once
CASGGRVTSSYNEQFF
TGTGCCAGCGGCGGGAGGGTAACCAGCTCCTACAATGAGCAGTTCTTC
>TRBV11-2|TRBJ2-2|.|.
CASSLSDGELFF
TGTGCCAGCAGCTTGTCCGACGGGGAGCTGTTTTTT
>TRBV19|TRBJ1-2|.|.
CARGRGGYTF
TGTGCCAGGGGAAGGGGGGGCTACACCTTC
>TRBV7-9|TRBJ2-1|.|.
CASSFGHEQFF
TGTGCCAGCAGCTTCGGGCATGAGCAGTTCTTC
>TRBV6-5|TRBJ1-2|.|.
CASSLQGYGYTF
TGTGCCAGCAGTTTACAGGGATATGGCTACACCTTC
>TRBV15|TRBJ2-3|.|.
CATSAPIVAASTDTQYF
TGTGCCACCAGCGCGCCAATTGTAGCGGCTAGCACAGATACGCAGTATTTT
>TRBV11-2|TRBJ2-7|.|.
CASSLESEQYF
TGTGCCAGCAGCTTAGAATCCGAGCAGTACTTC
>TRBV30|TRBJ1-2|TRBD1|.
CAWRGDRGHGYTF
TGTGCCTGGAGGGGGGACAGGGGGCATGGCTACACCTTC
>TRBV7-9|TRBJ2-6|.|.
CASSSETVIPRNVLTF
TGTGCCAGCAGCTCGGAGACAGTCATCCCTAGAAATGTCCTGACTTTC
>TRBV7-9|TRBJ2-1|.|.
CASSLDPRDEQFF
TGTGCCAGCAGCTTAGATCCCAGAGATGAGCAGTTCTTC
>TRBV30|TRBJ1-1|.|.
CAWSPDPEAFF
TGTGCCTGGAGCCCCGATCCTGAAGCTTTCTTT
>TRBV6-5|TRBJ1-5|.|.
CASSERQVNEPQHF
TGTGCCAGCAGTGAACGGCAGGTAAACGAGCCCCAGCATTTT
>TRBV5-4|TRBJ2-5|.|.
CASSLHIQETQYF
TGTGCCAGCAGCTTACACATCCAAGAGACCCAGTACTTC
>TRBV9|TRBJ1-2|.|.
CASSARGSSISYTF
TGTGCCAGCAGCGCTAGGGGCAGTTCTATTAGCTACACCTTC
>TRBV12-2|TRBJ2-1|.|once
CASRLIVADEQFF
TGTGCAAGTCGCTTAATTGTCGCCGATGAGCAGTTCTTC
>TRBV9|TRBJ2-7|TRBD2|once
CAPGGALYEQYF
TGTGCACCGGGGGGGGCGTTATACGAGCAGTACTTC
>TRBV1|TRBJ1-1|.|.
CTSSQADGGQGVMNTEAFF
TGCACCAGCAGCCAAGCCGATGGGGGACAGGGCGTAATGAACACTGAAGCTTTCTTT
>TRBV27|TRBJ2-1|.|.
CASSGISHTNEQFF
TGTGCCAGCAGCGGGATTTCCCATACCAATGAGCAGTTCTTC
>TRBV28|TRBJ2-7|.|.
CASSLWDGYEQYF
TGTGCCAGCAGTTTGTGGGACGGCTACGAGCAGTACTTC
>TRBV11-2|TRBJ2-1|TRBD2|.
CASSLEISGGYNEQFF
TGTGCCAGCAGCTTAGAAATTAGCGGGGGTTACAATGAGCAGTTCTTC
>TRBV6-6|TRBJ1-2|.|few
CASSYSTANYGYTF
TGTGCCAGCAGTTACTCGACAGCCAACTATGGCTACACCTTC
>TRBV6-1|TRBJ2-7|.|.
CASGDAIYEQYF
TGTGCCAGCGGGGACGCCATCTACGAGCAGTACTTC
>TRBV7-9|TRBJ1-1|.|once
CASSLVQPNTEAFF
TGTGCCAGCAGCTTGGTGCAGCCTAACACTGAAGCTTTCTTT
>TRBV9|TRBJ2-7|TRBD1|.
CASSVGGTGSYEQYF
TGTGCCAGCAGCGTAGGCGGGACAGGTTCCTACGAGCAGTACTTC
>TRBV27|TRBJ2-7|TRBD2|.
CASSLSIAGGYEQYF
TGTGCCAGCAGTTTATCGATAGCGGGAGGTTACGAGCAGTACTTC
>TRBV7-6|TRBJ2-3|TRBD1|.
CASSLANRGTDTQYF
TGTGCCAGCAGCTTAGCTAACAGGGGAACAGATACGCAGTATTTT
>TRBV6-5|TRBJ2-7|.|.
CASSYFGAEQYF
TGTGCCAGCAGTTACTTCGGGGCCGAGCAGTACTTC
>TRBV11-3|TRBJ2-7|.|.
CATGQTYEQYF
TGTGCCACAGGACAGACCTACGAGCAGTACTTC
>TRBV27|TRBJ2-1|.|.
CASGARTEEEFF
TGTGCCAGCGGGGCCCGGACTGAGGAGGAGTTCTTC
>TRBV4-1|TRBJ2-1|TRBD2|.
CASSQDEASGTGNEQFF
TGCGCCAGCAGCCAAGATGAGGCTAGCGGGACGGGCAATGAGCAGTTCTTC
>TRBV19|TRBJ2-7|TRBD1|.
CASNPGTESYEQYF
TGTGCCAGTAACCCCGGGACAGAGAGTTACGAGCAGTACTTC
>TRBV7-6|TRBJ2-7|TRBD2|.
CASSPLVSGSSYEQYF
TGTGCCAGCAGCCCCTTGGTGAGCGGGAGCTCCTACGAGCAGTACTTC
>TRBV6-4|TRBJ1-5|.|.
CASSALGGYSNQPQHF
TGTGCCAGCAGTGCTTTGGGGGGATATAGCAATCAGCCCCAGCATTTT
>TRBV9|TRBJ2-3|TRBD2|.
CASSPTSFFTDTQYF
TGTGCCAGCAGCCCGACTAGCTTCTTCACAGATACGCAGTATTTT
>TRBV18|TRBJ2-7|.|once
CASSPSGTHSYEQYF
TGTGCCAGCTCACCCTCAGGCACCCACTCCTACGAGCAGTACTTC